These T cell receptor beta chains were read from a single sample in a study of blood T cell repertoires in COVID-19. The method was immunoSEQ multiplex PCR; TCRdb's version includes in-frame clones alone and lacks a portion of them. Among about 170,000 clones listed, 90% were seen once. Sequenced input: peripheral blood. These receptors were obtained from a man aged 50-59 years with acute or convalescent COVID-19. CDR3s include the opening cysteine and the closing phenylalanine or tryptophan. Fields, in order: CDR3 length, V gene, J gene, clone size, D gene, CDR3 protein, CDR3 DNA. A D gene is named only where the DNA matches it firmly. Only part of the rows carry a size: once, few, many, or a class if the clone is expanded.

12	TRBV18	TRBJ2-6	once	-	CASGEGANVLTF	TGTGCCAGCGGGGAGGGGGCCAACGTCCTGACTTTC
15	TRBV6-5	TRBJ2-3	-	TRBD2	CASSYGRGYTDTQYF	TGTGCCAGCAGTTACGGGCGGGGGTACACAGATACGCAGTATTTT
15	TRBV7-3	TRBJ2-1	once	TRBD2	CASSTGTSGSNEQFF	TGTGCCAGCAGCACAGGGACTAGCGGGAGTAATGAGCAGTTCTTC
13	TRBV30	TRBJ1-2	-	-	CALAPGGTYGYTF	TGTGCCTTGGCCCCCGGGGGGACCTATGGCTACACCTTC
13	TRBV9	TRBJ2-5	-	-	CASSVAVAETQYF	TGTGCCAGCAGCGTAGCAGTCGCCGAGACCCAGTACTTC
16	TRBV6-5	TRBJ1-5	few	-	CASSYSAEYSNQPQHF	TGTGCCAGCAGTTACTCGGCAGAATATAGCAATCAGCCCCAGCATTTT
11	TRBV5-8	TRBJ2-1	-	-	CASSLVGSLIF	TGTGCCAGCAGCTTGGTCGGGAGCCTAATCTTC
15	TRBV28	TRBJ2-7	-	-	CASSLQAVSSYEQYF	TGTGCCAGCAGTTTGCAAGCGGTAAGCTCCTACGAGCAGTACTTC
13	TRBV7-2	TRBJ2-5	-	TRBD2	CASSLSLAGRMDF	TGTGCCAGCAGCTTAAGTCTAGCGGGGCGGATGGACTTC
14	TRBV9	TRBJ1-1	once	TRBD1	CASSITQGDTEAFF	TGTGCCAGCAGCATCACCCAGGGGGACACTGAAGCTTTCTTT
16	TRBV28	TRBJ1-5	-	TRBD1	CASSPADRAGNQPQHF	TGTGCCAGCAGTCCCGCCGACAGGGCGGGCAATCAGCCCCAGCATTTT
12	TRBV28	TRBJ1-2	once	TRBD1	CASHDRGIGYTF	TGTGCCAGCCACGACAGGGGTATTGGCTACACCTTC
15	TRBV7-9	TRBJ2-4	-	-	CASSSQGGAKNIQYF	TGTGCCAGCAGCTCGCAGGGGGGAGCCAAAAACATTCAGTACTTC
15	TRBV5-4	TRBJ1-3	once	-	CASSLDSYSGNTIYF	TGTGCCAGCAGCTTGGACAGCTACTCTGGAAACACCATATATTTT
14	TRBV7-8	TRBJ1-6	-	TRBD1	CASSQRTGDSPLHF	TGTGCCAGCAGCCAGCGGACAGGGGATTCACCCCTCCACTTT
13	TRBV29-1	TRBJ1-2	-	-	CSVPSRANYGYTF	TGCAGCGTTCCCAGCAGGGCGAACTATGGCTACACCTTC
15	TRBV2	TRBJ1-5	-	-	CASSPGQAINQPQHF	TGTGCCAGCAGTCCGGGACAAGCAATCAATCAGCCCCAGCATTTT
14	TRBV5-1	TRBJ1-1	-	-	CASSLGAGFTEAFF	TGCGCCAGCAGCTTGGGAGCCGGGTTCACTGAAGCTTTCTTT
14	TRBV7-9	TRBJ2-3	-	TRBD2	CASSPRGVTDTQYF	TGTGCCAGCAGCCCGCGGGGGGTCACAGATACGCAGTATTTT
14	TRBV7-2	TRBJ2-2	-	-	CASRLGGGTGELFF	TGTGCCAGCAGACTAGGGGGTGGCACCGGGGAGCTGTTTTTT
12	TRBV27	TRBJ2-1	-	-	CASSSQGYEQFF	TGTGCCAGCAGTTCCCAGGGGTATGAGCAGTTCTTC
14	TRBV9	TRBJ2-3	once	-	CASSEGDYTDTQYF	TGTGCCAGCAGCGAGGGCGACTACACAGATACGCAGTATTTT
13	TRBV18	TRBJ1-1	-	TRBD1	CASSPGQGNEAFF	TGTGCCAGCTCACCCGGACAGGGTAATGAAGCTTTCTTT
9	TRBV20-1	TRBJ1-1	-	-	CSIDTEAFF	TGCAGTATCGACACTGAAGCTTTCTTT
15	TRBV5-1	TRBJ1-1	-	-	CASSLEGVRNTEAFF	TGCGCCAGCAGCTTGGAAGGGGTAAGGAACACTGAAGCTTTCTTT
15	TRBV9	TRBJ2-2	-	-	CASSAHRASGGELFF	TGTGCCAGCAGCGCCCACAGGGCCTCCGGCGGGGAGCTGTTTTTT
15	TRBV16	TRBJ2-5	-	-	CASSQNSGEQETQYF	TGTGCCAGCAGCCAAAATAGCGGAGAGCAAGAGACCCAGTACTTC
13	TRBV27	TRBJ2-5	-	TRBD1	CASSRDSQETQYF	TGTGCCAGCAGTCGGGACAGCCAAGAGACCCAGTACTTC
15	TRBV28	TRBJ2-1	-	TRBD1	CASTGGQGAYNEQFF	TGTGCCAGCACCGGTGGGCAGGGGGCCTACAATGAGCAGTTCTTC
16	TRBV9	TRBJ1-1	few	-	CASSSSRTNMNTEAFF	TGTGCCAGCAGCTCCAGTAGGACTAACATGAACACTGAAGCTTTCTTT
14	TRBV6-5	TRBJ1-2	-	-	CASSPWGENYGYTF	TGTGCCAGCAGCCCATGGGGGGAAAACTATGGCTACACCTTC
15	TRBV27	TRBJ1-2	-	-	CASSLFSGTNYGYTF	TGTGCCAGCAGTTTATTTTCAGGAACTAACTATGGCTACACCTTC
14	TRBV18	TRBJ1-1	-	TRBD1	CASSRDRAATEAFF	TGTGCCAGCTCGCGGGACAGGGCGGCCACTGAAGCTTTCTTT
16	TRBV6-5	TRBJ1-1	-	TRBD1	CASSYGTGVPDTEAFF	TGTGCCAGCAGTTATGGGACAGGGGTTCCGGACACTGAAGCTTTCTTT
14	TRBV24-1	TRBJ2-5	-	TRBD1	CATSDLRTGLTQYF	TGTGCCACCAGTGATTTGCGGACAGGTCTGACCCAGTACTTC
14	TRBV28	TRBJ1-4	-	TRBD1	CASSPQGRGGKLFF	TGTGCCAGCAGTCCACAGGGGCGGGGGGGAAAACTGTTTTTT
14	TRBV10-3	TRBJ2-7	-	TRBD1	CAISEGTGVYEQYF	TGTGCCATCAGTGAAGGGACAGGGGTATACGAGCAGTACTTC
15	TRBV4-1	TRBJ2-7	-	-	CASSQGAASSYEQYF	TGCGCCAGCAGCCAGGGGGCCGCGAGCTCCTACGAGCAGTACTTC
13	TRBV7-9	TRBJ2-5	once	-	CASSLGGGQTQYF	TGTGCCAGCAGCCTGGGTGGTGGGCAGACCCAGTACTTC
15	TRBV7-8	TRBJ1-6	-	-	CASSSDSSYNSPLHF	TGTGCCAGCAGCTCGGACAGCTCCTATAATTCACCCCTCCACTTT
16	TRBV7-9	TRBJ1-3	-	-	CASSLALGQIGNTIYF	TGTGCCAGCAGCTTAGCGCTGGGGCAAATTGGAAACACCATATATTTT
12	TRBV18	TRBJ1-5	few	-	CASSPGSQPQHF	TGTGCCAGCTCACCGGGCTCGCAGCCCCAGCATTTT
14	TRBV7-8	TRBJ1-3	-	TRBD1	CASTSSTGGNTIYF	TGTGCCAGCACCTCCTCGACAGGGGGAAACACCATATATTTT
17	TRBV12-5	TRBJ2-2	-	TRBD2	CASGLVSGTSFPGELFF	TGTGCTAGTGGTTTGGTCTCCGGGACTAGTTTTCCCGGGGAGCTGTTTTTT
15	TRBV11-2	TRBJ2-3	-	-	CASSLMLGGTDTQYF	TGTGCCAGCAGTTTGATGCTAGGGGGCACAGATACGCAGTATTTT
16	TRBV19	TRBJ1-3	-	-	CASSIGRRSSGNTIYF	TGTGCCAGTAGTATAGGGAGGAGGTCCTCTGGAAACACCATATATTTT
13	TRBV24-1	TRBJ1-2	-	TRBD1	CATSDNRGLGYTF	TGTGCCACCAGTGATAACAGGGGGCTTGGCTACACCTTC